This TCR beta chain is drawn from a study of T cell responses to AZD1222 COVID-19 vaccine. The protocol was immunoSEQ multiplex PCR, while the TCRdb copy is restricted to in-frame clones and leaves out a portion. The sample records about 140,000 clones, almost 90% being singletons. This CDR3 is 17 amino acids long. Germline CDR1 and CDR2: WSHSY and SAAADI. V lost 9 bases and J lost 2, with 23 bases in between. V gene TRBV10-2 combines with J gene TRBJ1-5, with D tentatively TRBD1 (6 bases). The sequences come from peripheral blood, collected on day 0 of AZD1222 vaccination. The TCR originated in an adult in good health. This CDR3 is CASRHRVGGVGNQPQHF. Here the CDR3 DNA reads TGCGCCAGTAGGCACAGGGTTGGGGGAGTAGGCAATCAGCCCCAGCATTTT.